This T cell receptor (beta chain) was captured in a study of blood T cell repertoires in COVID-19. V was cut by 3 bases and J by 7 bases, with 20 bases left in between. CDR1 and CDR2 from the germline V gene are SGHNT and YYREEE (reference sequence). The CDR3 loop spans 17 amino acids. Measured with immunoSEQ multiplex PCR; TCRdb has only the in-frame clones, and not every one. Altogether approximately 190,000 clones are present, around four fifths being singletons, with the ten largest covering approximately 19%. The sample comprised peripheral blood. The receptor comes from a human donor in a cohort sampled during active COVID-19. The rearrangement joins TRBV5-4 to TRBJ1-6; D is possibly TRBD1 (6 bases). The CDR3 nucleotides read TGTGCCAGCAGCTACCTAGGGGGGGTCAAGTCGAATTCACCCCTCCACTTT. Translating it yields CASSYLGGVKSNSPLHF.